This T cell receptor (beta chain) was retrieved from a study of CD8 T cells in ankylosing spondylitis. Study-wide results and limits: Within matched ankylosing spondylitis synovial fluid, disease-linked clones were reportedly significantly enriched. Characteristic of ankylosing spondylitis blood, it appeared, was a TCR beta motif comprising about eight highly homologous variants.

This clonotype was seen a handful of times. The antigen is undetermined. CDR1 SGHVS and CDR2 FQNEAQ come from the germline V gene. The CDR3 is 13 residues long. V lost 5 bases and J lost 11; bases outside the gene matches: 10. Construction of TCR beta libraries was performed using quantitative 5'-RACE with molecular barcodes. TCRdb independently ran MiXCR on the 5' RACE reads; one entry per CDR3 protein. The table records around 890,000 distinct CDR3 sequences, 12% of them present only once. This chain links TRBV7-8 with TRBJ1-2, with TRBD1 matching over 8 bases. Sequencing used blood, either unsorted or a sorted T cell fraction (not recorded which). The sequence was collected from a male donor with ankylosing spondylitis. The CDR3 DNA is TGTGCCAGCAGCCCTCAGGACAGGGTACTATACACCTTC. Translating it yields CASSPQDRVLYTF.